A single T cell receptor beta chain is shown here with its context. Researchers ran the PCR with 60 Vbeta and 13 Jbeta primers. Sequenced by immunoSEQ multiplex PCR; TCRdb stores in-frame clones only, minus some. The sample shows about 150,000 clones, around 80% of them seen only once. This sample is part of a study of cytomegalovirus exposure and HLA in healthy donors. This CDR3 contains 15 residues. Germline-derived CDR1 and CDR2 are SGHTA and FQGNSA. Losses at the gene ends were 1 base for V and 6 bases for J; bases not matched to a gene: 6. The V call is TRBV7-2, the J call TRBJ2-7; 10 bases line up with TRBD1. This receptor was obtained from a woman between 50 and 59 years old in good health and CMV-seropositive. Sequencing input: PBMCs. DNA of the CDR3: TGTGCCAGCAGCTTAGACGGGACAGGGGCGCTCGAGCAGTACTTC. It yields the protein CASSLDGTGALEQYF.